This T cell receptor (beta chain) was obtained from a study of shared clonotypes between healthy human individuals. Study-wide background: Researchers drew samples from two women and three men aged 18 to 49.

Study-wide results and caveats: Rarefaction showed that sequencing of sorted subsets was incomplete (despite large depth).

As to this clone: Antigen: not known.

From germline, CDR1 is ENHRY and CDR2 SYGVKD. V lost 5 bases and J lost 6, with 13 bases in between. The CDR3 runs 13 residues. Clones were read by immunoSEQ multiplex PCR, and TCRdb kept only the in-frame ones, dropping some. The sample has roughly 2.5 million clones, around nine tenths seen once; the top ten hold roughly 0.15%. The material sequenced was naive CD4+ T cells sorted from blood. The subset denotes: CD45RA+ positively selected. The chain uses TRBV10-3 and TRBJ1-1; D uncertain. The TCR was taken from a man between 18 and 29 years old in good health. The CDR3 sequence: CAISIPGRAEAFF. The DNA for the CDR3 is TGTGCCATCAGTATCCCGGGGAGGGCTGAAGCTTTCTTT.